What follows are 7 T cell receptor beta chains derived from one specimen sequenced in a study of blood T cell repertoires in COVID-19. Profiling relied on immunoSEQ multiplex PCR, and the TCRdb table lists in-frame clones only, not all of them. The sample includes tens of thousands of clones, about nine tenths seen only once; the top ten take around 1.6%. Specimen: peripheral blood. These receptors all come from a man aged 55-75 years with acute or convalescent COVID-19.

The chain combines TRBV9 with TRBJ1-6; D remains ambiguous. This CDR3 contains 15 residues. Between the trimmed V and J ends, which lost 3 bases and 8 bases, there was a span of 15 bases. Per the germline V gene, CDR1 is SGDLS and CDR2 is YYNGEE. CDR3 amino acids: CASSALDIGDSPLHF. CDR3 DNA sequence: TGTGCCAGCAGCGCGTTAGATATCGGGGATTCACCCCTCCACTTT.

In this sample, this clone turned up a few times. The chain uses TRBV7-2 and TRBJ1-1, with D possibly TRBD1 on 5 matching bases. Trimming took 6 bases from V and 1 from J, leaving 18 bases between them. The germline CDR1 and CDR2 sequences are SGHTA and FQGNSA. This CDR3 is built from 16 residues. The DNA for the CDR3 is TGTGCCAGCAGTCCTGACCCGGTGACAGCGAACACTGAAGCTTTCTTT. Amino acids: CASSPDPVTANTEAFF.

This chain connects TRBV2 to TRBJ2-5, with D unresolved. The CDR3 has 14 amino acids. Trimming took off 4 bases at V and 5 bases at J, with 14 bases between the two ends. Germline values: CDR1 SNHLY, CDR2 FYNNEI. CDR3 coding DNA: TGTGCCAGCAGTGTAGGCGGCAGTCGGGAGACCCAGTACTTC. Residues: CASSVGGSRETQYF.

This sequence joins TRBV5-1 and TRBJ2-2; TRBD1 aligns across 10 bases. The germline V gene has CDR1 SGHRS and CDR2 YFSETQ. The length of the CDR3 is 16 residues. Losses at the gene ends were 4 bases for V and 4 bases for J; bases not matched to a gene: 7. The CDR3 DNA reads TGCGCCAGCAGCCTGTCCGGGACAGGGGTCACCGGGGAGCTGTTTTTT. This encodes CASSLSGTGVTGELFF.

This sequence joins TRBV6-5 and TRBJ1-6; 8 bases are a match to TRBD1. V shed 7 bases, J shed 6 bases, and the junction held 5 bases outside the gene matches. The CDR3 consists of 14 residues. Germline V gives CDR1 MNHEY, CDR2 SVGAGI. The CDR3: CASTGQGSNSPLHF. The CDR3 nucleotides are TGTGCCAGCACCGGACAGGGAAGTAATTCACCCCTCCACTTT.

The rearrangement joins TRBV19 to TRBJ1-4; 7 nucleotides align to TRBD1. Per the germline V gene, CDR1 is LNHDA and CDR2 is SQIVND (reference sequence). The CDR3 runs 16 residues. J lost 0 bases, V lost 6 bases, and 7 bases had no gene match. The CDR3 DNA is TGTGCCAGTAGAGGGGGACAGCGCGCAACTAATGAAAAACTGTTTTTT. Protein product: CASRGGQRATNEKLFF.

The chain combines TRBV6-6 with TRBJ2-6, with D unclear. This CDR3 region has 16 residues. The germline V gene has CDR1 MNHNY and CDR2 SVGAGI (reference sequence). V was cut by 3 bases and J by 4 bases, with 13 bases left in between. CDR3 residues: CASSYRGASGANVLTF. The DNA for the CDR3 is TGTGCCAGCAGTTATAGAGGAGCGTCCGGGGCCAACGTCCTGACTTTC.